A selection of T cell receptor beta chains follows, all from one sample in a study of CD8 T cells in ankylosing spondylitis. TCRdb reanalysed the 5' RACE reads using MiXCR and keeps one entry per CDR3 protein. The sample shows 150,000 to 250,000 distinct CDR3 sequences, 9.5% to 15% of them seen only once. The material sequenced was blood, either unsorted or a sorted T cell fraction (not recorded which). These receptors originate from a male donor with ankylosing spondylitis or in good health (not recorded which). Both conserved end residues are part of each CDR3. A D gene is named only where the DNA matches it firmly. Clone size is stated in some rows and not others, as once, few, many or a class when expanded.

v_gene,j_gene,d_gene,abundance,CDR3aa,CDR3nt
TRBV7-9,TRBJ1-5,.,many,CASSLGASNQPQHF,TGTGCCAGCAGCTTAGGGGCCAGCAATCAGCCCCAGCATTTT
TRBV18,TRBJ2-1,TRBD2,few,CASSPTSLKFF,TGTGCCAGCTCACCGACTAGCCTTAAGTTCTTC
TRBV4-2,TRBJ2-7,TRBD2,many,CASSPNSGSSTYEQYF,TGTGCCAGCAGCCCTAATAGCGGGAGCAGTACGTACGAGCAGTACTTC
TRBV12-3/TRBV12-4,TRBJ1-2,.,many,CASSPGGSNYGYTF,TGTGCCAGCAGCCCCGGAGGGTCTAACTATGGCTACACCTTC
TRBV20-1,TRBJ2-7,TRBD2,.,CSARDIAGLAVTYEQYF,TGCAGTGCTAGAGATATAGCGGGACTAGCGGTTACCTACGAGCAGTACTTC
TRBV14,TRBJ2-7,.,.,CASSQGFSSYEQYF,TGTGCCAGCAGCCAGGGGTTCAGCAGCTACGAGCAGTACTTC
TRBV12-3/TRBV12-4,TRBJ1-1,.,few,CASSFSLGRRVTEAFF,TGTGCCAGCAGTTTCTCTCTAGGCAGGAGGGTCACTGAAGCTTTCTTT
TRBV5-5,TRBJ2-1,.,few,CASSFSSGEQFF,TGTGCCAGCAGCTTTAGTAGTGGTGAGCAGTTCTTC
TRBV29-1,TRBJ2-3,TRBD2,.,CSVEGLAGTDTQYF,TGCAGCGTTGAAGGACTAGCGGGCACAGATACGCAGTATTTT
TRBV9,TRBJ1-1,TRBD1,many,CASSFYDRGTEAFF,TGTGCCAGCAGCTTCTACGACAGGGGCACTGAAGCTTTCTTT
TRBV28,TRBJ2-7,TRBD1,.,CASSLGQAFWYEQYF,TGTGCCAGCAGTTTAGGACAGGCCTTTTGGTACGAGCAGTACTTC
TRBV12-3/TRBV12-4,TRBJ1-2,.,.,CASSLANWGYTF,TGTGCCAGCAGTTTAGCGAACTGGGGCTACACCTTC
TRBV20-1,TRBJ1-1,.,few,CSAPGGREAFF,TGCAGTGCCCCGGGGGGTCGTGAAGCTTTCTTT
TRBV20-1,TRBJ2-4,.,few,CSARVRGENKNIQYF,TGCAGTGCTAGAGTTCGTGGGGAAAACAAAAACATTCAGTACTTC
TRBV19,TRBJ2-4,TRBD2,few,CASSTPAGFGIQYF,TGTGCCAGTAGTACCCCAGCGGGATTCGGCATTCAGTACTTC
TRBV11-3,TRBJ2-1,.,once,CASSSLEGGSEQFF,TGTGCCAGCAGCTCCCTAGAGGGTGGGTCCGAGCAGTTCTTC
TRBV4-1,TRBJ2-1,.,many,CASSSSAYNEQFF,TGCGCCAGCAGCTCGTCTGCCTACAATGAGCAGTTCTTC
TRBV6-6,TRBJ2-1,.,.,CASGGLYNEQFF,TGTGCCAGCGGCGGGCTATACAATGAGCAGTTCTTC
TRBV5-5,TRBJ1-5,.,.,CASSPDRTHQPQHF,TGTGCCAGCAGCCCCGACAGGACCCATCAGCCCCAGCATTTT
TRBV5-1,TRBJ1-1,.,many,CASSPGEGNTEAFF,TGCGCCAGCAGCCCAGGGGAGGGGAACACTGAAGCTTTCTTT
TRBV6-4,TRBJ2-2,.,few,CASSEGPDTGELFF,TGTGCCAGCAGTGAAGGACCGGACACCGGGGAGCTGTTTTTT
TRBV6-5,TRBJ2-7,.,.,CASSYDPLSSYEQYF,TGTGCCAGCAGTTACGACCCGCTTAGCTCCTACGAGCAGTACTTC
TRBV11-2,TRBJ2-1,.,.,CASSPPPGTYNEQFF,TGTGCCAGCAGCCCGCCGCCCGGTACCTACAATGAGCAGTTCTTC
TRBV18,TRBJ1-2,TRBD1,few,CASSPFEGGGYGYTF,TGTGCCAGCTCACCTTTTGAAGGGGGCGGCTATGGCTACACCTTC
TRBV27,TRBJ1-1,.,many,CASGLNTEAFF,TGTGCCAGCGGCCTTAACACTGAAGCTTTCTTT
TRBV5-1,TRBJ1-1,.,many,CASSLGTGSPTEAFF,TGCGCCAGCAGCTTGGGAACAGGGTCCCCAACTGAAGCTTTCTTT
TRBV7-9,TRBJ2-1,TRBD2,few,CASSPGTSGRAYNEQFF,TGTGCCAGCAGCCCCGGGACTAGCGGGAGGGCCTACAATGAGCAGTTCTTC
TRBV12-3/TRBV12-4,TRBJ2-5,.,many,CASSFGDQETQYF,TGTGCCAGCAGTTTCGGGGACCAAGAGACCCAGTACTTC
TRBV4-1,TRBJ1-1,.,few,CASSQVSPVVNTEAFF,TGCGCCAGCAGCCAAGTTTCACCGGTCGTGAACACTGAAGCTTTCTTT
TRBV7-9,TRBJ1-4,TRBD1,few,CASSGGTGLNEKLFF,TGTGCCAGCAGCGGGGGGACAGGGCTAAATGAAAAACTGTTTTTT
TRBV4-1,TRBJ2-7,TRBD2,few,CASSQTLAGTIYEQYF,TGCGCCAGCAGCCAGACCCTAGCGGGGACGATCTACGAGCAGTACTTC
TRBV29-1,TRBJ1-2,TRBD1,many,CSAAGQGAHGYTF,TGCAGCGCCGCCGGACAGGGGGCCCATGGCTACACCTTC
TRBV12-3/TRBV12-4,TRBJ1-2,.,.,CASSLRTEYGYTF,TGTGCCAGCAGTTTACGAACGGAATATGGCTACACCTTC
TRBV2,TRBJ1-4,.,.,CASSDGEGNEKLFF,TGTGCCAGCAGTGACGGGGAGGGTAATGAAAAACTGTTTTTT
TRBV3-1,TRBJ2-1,TRBD2,few,CASSQETGLAGEEFF,TGTGCCAGCAGCCAAGAGACCGGACTAGCGGGAGAGGAGTTCTTC
TRBV24-1,TRBJ2-3,.,few,CATSDLRSPDTQYF,TGTGCCACCAGTGATCTGAGGTCGCCAGATACGCAGTATTTT
TRBV13,TRBJ2-3,.,.,CASSFRGSDTQYF,TGTGCCAGCAGCTTCAGGGGTTCAGATACGCAGTATTTT
TRBV4-1,TRBJ1-2,.,few,CASSQDQRTVGDGGYTF,TGCGCCAGCAGCCAAGATCAGAGGACAGTAGGGGATGGGGGCTACACCTTC
TRBV30,TRBJ2-2,.,few,CAWSPVGTGELFF,TGTGCCTGGAGCCCCGTCGGGACCGGGGAGCTGTTTTTT
TRBV5-1,TRBJ2-7,TRBD2,few,CASSPGGAGDEQYF,TGCGCCAGCAGCCCCGGGGGGGCAGGAGACGAGCAGTACTTC
TRBV12-3/TRBV12-4,TRBJ1-6,.,few,CASSFGQGQPYSPLHF,TGTGCCAGCAGTTTCGGTCAGGGGCAGCCTTATTCACCCCTCCACTTT
TRBV11-2,TRBJ1-2,.,few,CASSLGGHTNYGYTF,TGTGCCAGCAGCTTAGGGGGACATACTAACTATGGCTACACCTTC
TRBV12-3/TRBV12-4,TRBJ2-5,TRBD1,few,CASRGQIQETQYF,TGTGCCAGCAGGGGACAGATCCAAGAGACCCAGTACTTC
TRBV4-1,TRBJ2-7,.,.,CASSLRGEGVVYEQYF,TGCGCCAGCAGCCTTAGAGGCGAGGGGGTTGTCTACGAGCAGTACTTC
TRBV4-1,TRBJ2-7,TRBD1,.,CASSQRTGFGYEQYF,TGCGCCAGCAGCCAAAGGACAGGGTTTGGATACGAGCAGTACTTC